Listed here is a single T cell receptor (beta chain). Its antigen remains unidentified. One entry per CDR3 protein results from TCRdb running MiXCR on the 5' RACE reads. The sample yields approximately 670,000 distinct CDR3 sequences, around 5.7% seen once. The data are from a study of identical twins. Study conclusions and caveats: Monozygotic twin pairs showed more out-of-frame TCR alpha sharing than models estimated. Researchers reported excess low generation probability among twin-shared out-of-frame alpha sequences.

Between the trimmed V and J ends, which lost 1 base and 6 bases, there was a span of 12 bases. This CDR3 has 13 amino acids. Germline CDR1 is GTSNPN and CDR2 is SVGIG (reference sequence). The genes are TRBV30 and TRBJ1-1, with D uncertain. Sequenced sample: naive T cells sorted from blood. The source of this sequence is a young man in good health. The CDR3 reads CAWSAWPPPEAFF. CDR3 in DNA: TGTGCCTGGAGTGCGTGGCCACCTCCTGAAGCTTTCTTT. The full variable domain, completed using reference TRBV30 and TRBJ1-1, is SQTIHQWPATLVQPVGSPLSLECTVEGTSNPNLYWYRQAAGRGLQLLFYSVGIGQISSEVPQNLSASRPQDRQFILSSKKLLLSDSGFYLCAWSAWPPPEAFFGQGTRLTVV.